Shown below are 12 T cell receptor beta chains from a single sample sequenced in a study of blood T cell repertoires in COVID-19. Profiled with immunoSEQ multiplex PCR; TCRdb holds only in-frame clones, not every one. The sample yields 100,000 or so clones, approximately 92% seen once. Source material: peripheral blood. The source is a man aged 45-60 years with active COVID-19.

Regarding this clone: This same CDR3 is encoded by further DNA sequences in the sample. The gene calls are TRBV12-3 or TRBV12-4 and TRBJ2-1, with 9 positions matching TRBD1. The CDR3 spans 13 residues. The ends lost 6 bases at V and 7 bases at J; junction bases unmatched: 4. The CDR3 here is CASSLGQGNEQFF. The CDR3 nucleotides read TGTGCCAGCAGCCTCGGACAGGGGAATGAGCAGTTCTTC.

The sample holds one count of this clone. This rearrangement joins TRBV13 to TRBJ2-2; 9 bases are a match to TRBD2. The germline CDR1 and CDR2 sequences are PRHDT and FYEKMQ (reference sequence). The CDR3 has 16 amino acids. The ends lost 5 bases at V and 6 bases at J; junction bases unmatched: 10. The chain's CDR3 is CASSPSGLAVSGELFF. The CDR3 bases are TGTGCCAGCAGCCCGTCGGGACTAGCTGTCTCCGGGGAGCTGTTTTTT.

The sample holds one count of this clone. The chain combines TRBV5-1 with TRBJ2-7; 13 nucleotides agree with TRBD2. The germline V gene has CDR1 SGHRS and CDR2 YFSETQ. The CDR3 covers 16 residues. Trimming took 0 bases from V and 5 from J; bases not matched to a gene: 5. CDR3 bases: TGCGCCAGCAGCTTGGGGACTAGCGGGAGATTGCACGAGCAGTACTTC. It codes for CASSLGTSGRLHEQYF.

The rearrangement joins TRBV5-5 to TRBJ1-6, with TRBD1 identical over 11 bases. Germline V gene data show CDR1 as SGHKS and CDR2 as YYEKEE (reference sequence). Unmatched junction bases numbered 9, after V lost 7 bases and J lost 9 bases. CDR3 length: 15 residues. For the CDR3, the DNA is TGTGCCAGCGTAGAGGACAGGGGGCTGAGTTCACCCCTCCACTTT. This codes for CASVEDRGLSSPLHF.

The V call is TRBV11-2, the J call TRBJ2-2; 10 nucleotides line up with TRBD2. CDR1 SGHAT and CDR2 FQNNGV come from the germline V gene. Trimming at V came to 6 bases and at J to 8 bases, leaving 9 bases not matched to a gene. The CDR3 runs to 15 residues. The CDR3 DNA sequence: TGTGCCAGCAGTCCACTTCCTAGCGGGAGTGGGGAGCTGTTTTTT. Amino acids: CASSPLPSGSGELFF.

The CDR3 here is CASAQGSTEAFF. CDR3 nucleotides: TGTGCCAGCGCACAGGGCTCGACTGAAGCTTTCTTT. This chain links TRBV7-9 with TRBJ1-1, with a possible D match to TRBD1 (6 bases). Germline V CDR1 and CDR2: SEHNR, FQNEAQ (reference sequence). The CDR3 covers 12 residues. Trimming left V 8 bases short and J 5 bases short, with 12 bases between.

The CDR3 region has the DNA TGTGCCAGTACTCCTTTCCCCCCACGGACAGGGGGCATAGATGAGCAGTTCTTC. The encoded protein is CASTPFPPRTGGIDEQFF. The chain carries TRBV19 and TRBJ2-1, with 11 bases that match TRBD1. Germline V gives CDR1 LNHDA, CDR2 SQIVND (reference sequence). Trimming took 7 bases from V and 8 from J; bases not matched to a gene: 19. This CDR3 contains 18 residues.

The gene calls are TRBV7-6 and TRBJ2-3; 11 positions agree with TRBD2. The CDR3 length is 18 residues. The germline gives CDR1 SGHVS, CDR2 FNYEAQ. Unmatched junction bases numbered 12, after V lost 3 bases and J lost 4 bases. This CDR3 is CASSLFTSGSLVPDTQYF. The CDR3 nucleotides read TGTGCCAGCAGCTTGTTTACTAGCGGGAGTCTTGTTCCAGATACGCAGTATTTT.

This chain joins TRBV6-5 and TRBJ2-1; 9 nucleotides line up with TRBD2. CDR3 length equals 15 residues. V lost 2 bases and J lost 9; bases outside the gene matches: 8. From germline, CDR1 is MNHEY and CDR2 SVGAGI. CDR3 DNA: TGTGCCAGCAGTTACCATGCGGGAGGGTTGGGTGAGCAGTTCTTC. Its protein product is CASSYHAGGLGEQFF.

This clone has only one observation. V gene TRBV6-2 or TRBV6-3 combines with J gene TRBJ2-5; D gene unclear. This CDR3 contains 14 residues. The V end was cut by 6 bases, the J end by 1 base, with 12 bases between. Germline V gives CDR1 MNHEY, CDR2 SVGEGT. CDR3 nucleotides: TGTGCCAGCAGCCTTACAGAACCCCAAGAGACCCAGTACTTC. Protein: CASSLTEPQETQYF.

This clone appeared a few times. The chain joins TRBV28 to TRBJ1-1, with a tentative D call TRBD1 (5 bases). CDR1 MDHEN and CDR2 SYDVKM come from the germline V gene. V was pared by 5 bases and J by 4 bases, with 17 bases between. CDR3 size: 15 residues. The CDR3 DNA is TGTGCCAGCAGTCGCAGGGTAATGGGTGGCACTGAAGCTTTCTTT. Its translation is CASSRRVMGGTEAFF.

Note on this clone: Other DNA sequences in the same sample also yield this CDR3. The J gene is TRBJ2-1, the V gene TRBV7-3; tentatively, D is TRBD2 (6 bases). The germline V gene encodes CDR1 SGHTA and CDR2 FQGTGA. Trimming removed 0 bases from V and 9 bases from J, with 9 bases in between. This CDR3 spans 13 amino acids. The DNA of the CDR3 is TGTGCCAGCAGCTTAACGGAGGGAGGTGAGCAGTTCTTC. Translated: CASSLTEGGEQFF.